A single sample gave rise to the 28 T cell receptor beta chains below, sequenced in a study of blood T cell repertoires in COVID-19. Profiled with immunoSEQ multiplex PCR; TCRdb holds only in-frame clones, not every one. The sample has a few hundred thousand clones, 82% seen once. Source material: peripheral blood. These receptors all stem from a woman aged 80 or over with acute or convalescent COVID-19.

The chain recombines TRBV4-1 with TRBJ1-2, with D unresolved. The CDR3 sequence is 14 residues long. V was clipped by 0 bases and J by 5 bases, with 10 bases between them. Germline V gene data show CDR1 as MGHRA and CDR2 as YSYEKL. CDR3 DNA: TGCGCCAGCAGCCAAGATCCGGGATTGTATGGCTACACCTTC. Encoded protein: CASSQDPGLYGYTF.

This sequence joins TRBV19 and TRBJ2-7, with 9 bases lining up with TRBD1. Germline CDR1 LNHDA, CDR2 SQIVND (reference sequence). V lost 5 bases and J lost 5; bases outside the gene matches: 16. The CDR3 runs to 17 residues. CDR3 sequence reads: CASSPSGTGFDGHEQYF. For the CDR3, the DNA is TGTGCCAGTAGTCCTTCCGGGACAGGGTTCGATGGACACGAGCAGTACTTC.

J is TRBJ2-2 and V is TRBV9; 9 nucleotides line up with TRBD2. V gave up 2 bases and J gave up 6 bases; unmatched junction bases: 5. The CDR3 contains 15 residues. Germline V gene lookup returns CDR1 SGDLS and CDR2 YYNGEE. DNA of the CDR3: TGTGCCAGCAGCGTCGCGGGGGGGCTGGCCGGGGAGCTGTTTTTT. It encodes CASSVAGGLAGELFF. The full variable domain, completed using reference TRBV9 and TRBJ2-2, is DSGVTQTPKHLITATGQRVTLRCSPRSGDLSVYWYQQSLDQGLQFLIQYYNGEERAKGNILERFSAQQFPDLHSELNLSSLELGDSALYFCASSVAGGLAGELFFGEGSRLTVL.

CDR3 loop: CASSKTANTEAFF. The CDR3 region has the DNA TGTGCCAGTAGTAAGACAGCGAACACTGAAGCTTTCTTT. The gene calls are TRBV19 and TRBJ1-1, with D possibly being TRBD1 (5 bases). The CDR3 runs 13 residues. Trimming shortened V by 4 bases and J by 1 base, and 7 bases separated the two germline ends. Germline CDR1 LNHDA, CDR2 SQIVND (reference sequence).

V and J are TRBV19 and TRBJ1-1, with D possibly matching TRBD1 (6 bases). The germline V and J ends were trimmed by 7 bases and 5 bases, with 23 bases remaining between them. The germline gives CDR1 LNHDA, CDR2 SQIVND (reference sequence). This CDR3 has 16 amino acids. CDR3 bases: TGTGCCAGTAATGATCACCGGGGGGCCCCTATGACTGAAGCTTTCTTT. As protein: CASNDHRGAPMTEAFF.

This clone was picked up one time. The V and J genes are TRBV28 and TRBJ2-7; 8 bases map to TRBD2. CDR3 size: 15 residues. Germline assignment: CDR1 MDHEN and CDR2 SYDVKM. Trimming removed 7 bases from V and 2 bases from J; junction bases left unmatched: 10. CDR3: CASTGGREGTYEQYF. CDR3 DNA sequence: TGTGCCAGCACGGGGGGGAGGGAAGGAACCTACGAGCAGTACTTC.

The chain is built from TRBV3-1 (or the pseudogene TRBV3-2) and TRBJ2-7; D unresolved. Per germline, CDR1 LGHDT and CDR2 YNNKEL (reference sequence). Trimming pared 7 bases from V and 0 bases from J, leaving 10 bases between. The CDR3 is made up of 13 amino acids. The CDR3 coding sequence is TGTGCCAGCACCCGTCTAGGCTCCTACGAGCAGTACTTC. Its translation is CASTRLGSYEQYF.

V is TRBV7-2 and J is TRBJ2-2, with D maybe TRBD2 (5 bases). V gave up 3 bases and J gave up 8 bases, with 13 bases separating them. Germline CDR1 is SGHTA and CDR2 is FQGNSA. This CDR3 has 14 amino acids. This CDR3 reads CASSFDSSGGELFF. As DNA, the CDR3 is TGTGCCAGCAGCTTCGACTCGTCGGGGGGGGAGCTGTTTTTT.

This rearrangement joins TRBV6-5 to TRBJ2-2, with a weak D call TRBD2 (6 bases). The CDR3 is 15 residues long. The germline V gene encodes CDR1 MNHEY and CDR2 SVGAGI. V was pared by 7 bases and J by 4 bases, with 16 bases between. For the CDR3, the DNA is TGTGCCAGCACCTCACTAGCATCGGGCACCGGGGAGCTGTTTTTT. It is translated as CASTSLASGTGELFF.

This clone was counted a few times. The rearrangement links TRBV4-1 to TRBJ2-4; maybe TRBD2 (5 bases). Looked up from germline, CDR1 is MGHRA and CDR2 is YSYEKL. Deletions cut 1 base from V and 4 bases from J, with 14 bases between. The CDR3 totals 16 residues. The CDR3 loop is CASSQGPEDWKNIQYF. CDR3 DNA: TGCGCCAGCAGCCAAGGTCCCGAGGACTGGAAAAACATTCAGTACTTC.

The rearrangement joins TRBV5-1 to TRBJ2-5, with D perhaps matching TRBD1 (5 bases). The CDR3 totals 14 residues. The germline V and J ends were trimmed by 1 base and 2 bases, with 9 bases remaining between them. Germline CDR1 SGHRS, CDR2 YFSETQ. CDR3 protein: CASSLSAGQETQYF. DNA of the CDR3: TGCGCCAGCAGCTTGTCTGCAGGGCAAGAGACCCAGTACTTC.

V usage is TRBV27 and J usage is TRBJ1-2, with TRBD1 matching 12 bases. The CDR3 is 14 residues long. Germline values: CDR1 MNHEY, CDR2 SMNVEV (reference sequence). V shed 5 bases and J 9 bases; nucleotides not matched to a gene: 7. CDR3 nucleotides: TGTGCCAGCAGTCCGGGACAGGGGGCGTTTAGCTACACCTTC. Its translation: CASSPGQGAFSYTF.

The V gene is TRBV19, the J gene TRBJ1-4, with 7 bases aligning to TRBD1. Per germline, CDR1 LNHDA and CDR2 SQIVND (reference sequence). CDR3 length equals 16 residues. With 5 bases clipped from V and 3 bases from J, the junction kept 9 bases outside the gene matches. CDR3: CASSLARDSSNEKLFF. As DNA, the CDR3 is TGTGCCAGTAGTTTGGCTCGGGACAGCTCTAATGAAAAACTGTTTTTT.

The rearrangement joins TRBV9 to TRBJ2-6; possibly TRBD1 for D (5 bases). V gave up 0 bases and J gave up 0 bases, with 7 bases separating them. This CDR3 is 16 amino acids long. In germline, CDR1 is SGDLS, CDR2 YYNGEE. The CDR3 loop is CASSVEGASGANVLTF. CDR3 in DNA: TGTGCCAGCAGCGTAGAAGGGGCCTCTGGGGCCAACGTCCTGACTTTC.

Of note for this clone: Germline and junction disagree at one end, which may indicate a read error. The chain combines TRBV4-3 with TRBJ1-2, with 7 bases aligning to TRBD1. Germline CDR1 and CDR2: LGHNA and YSLEER. The length of the CDR3 is 13 residues. CDR3 residues: CASSQDRDYGYTF. The DNA for the CDR3 is TGCGCCAGCAGTCAAGACAGGGATTATGGCTACACCTTC.

This clone was seen a few times. The chain joins TRBV19 to TRBJ2-2, with 7 bases matching TRBD1. Germline assignment: CDR1 LNHDA and CDR2 SQIVND (reference sequence). This CDR3 has 14 residues. V shed 7 bases and J 2 bases; nucleotides not matched to a gene: 4. The CDR3 protein is CASKGQTNTGELFF. The CDR3 coding sequence is TGTGCCAGTAAGGGACAGACCAACACCGGGGAGCTGTTTTTT.

The sample holds a few counts of this clone. V is TRBV5-1 and J is TRBJ1-1; D call uncertain. There are 15 residues in the CDR3. Germline lookup yields CDR1 SGHRS and CDR2 YFSETQ. Trimming took 0 bases from V and 1 from J, leaving 10 bases between them. The CDR3: CASSLERIPNTEAFF. Written as DNA, the CDR3 is TGCGCCAGCAGCTTGGAGAGGATACCGAACACTGAAGCTTTCTTT. Based on the CDR3 plus reference TRBV5-1 and TRBJ1-1, the full variable domain is KAGVTQTPRYLIKTRGQQVTLSCSPISGHRSVSWYQQTPGQGLQFLFEYFSETQRNKGNFPGRFSGRQFSNSRSEMNVSTLELGDSALYLCASSLERIPNTEAFFGQGTRLTVV.

The chain recombines TRBV5-1 with TRBJ1-2; 7 bases align to TRBD1. The CDR3 consists of 14 residues. The germline V gene encodes CDR1 SGHRS and CDR2 YFSETQ. After removal of 4 bases from V and 8 bases from J, the junction contained 11 bases not matched to a gene. The CDR3 DNA follows: TGCGCCAGCAGCCCTCGACAGGGCAAAGGAGGCTACACCTTC. This encodes CASSPRQGKGGYTF.

The chain couples TRBV5-1 to TRBJ2-1; 12 nucleotides align to TRBD2. V trimming: 4 bases; J trimming: 2 bases; junction bases outside the gene matches: 4. This CDR3 has 16 amino acids. Germline CDR1 is SGHRS and CDR2 is YFSETQ. The CDR3, as DNA: TGCGCCAGCAGCATCCGACTAGCGGGGGCCTACAATGAGCAGTTCTTC. It encodes CASSIRLAGAYNEQFF.

This chain joins TRBV30 and TRBJ1-2, with 8 bases matching TRBD1. This CDR3 has 14 residues. Germline trimming cut 5 bases from V and 5 bases from J; bases unmatched to any gene: 10. CDR1 and CDR2 (germline): GTSNPN, SVGIG (reference sequence). The CDR3 spells CAWARQGARYGYTF. The CDR3 nucleotides are TGTGCCTGGGCCCGGCAGGGGGCGCGTTATGGCTACACCTTC.

Ten or more counts support this clone. The V and J genes are TRBV30 and TRBJ1-3; D perhaps matches TRBD1 (6 bases). The CDR3 consists of 14 residues. Trimming left V 5 bases short and J 0 bases short, with 11 bases between. Germline CDR1 reads GTSNPN; CDR2 reads SVGIG (reference sequence). CDR3 residues: CAWVTGYSGNTIYF. The DNA for the CDR3 is TGTGCCTGGGTTACAGGGTACTCTGGAAACACCATATATTTT.

This clone was recorded only once. The chain carries TRBV27 and TRBJ1-5; 7 bases line up with TRBD1. Germline V gene sequence: CDR1 MNHEY, CDR2 SMNVEV (reference sequence). There are 15 residues in the CDR3. V shed 5 bases, J shed 4 bases, and the junction held 8 bases outside the gene matches. The CDR3 protein is CASSATTGRNQPQHF. CDR3 coding DNA: TGTGCCAGCAGTGCCACGACAGGGAGGAATCAGCCCCAGCATTTT.

This chain connects TRBV2 to TRBJ1-5; 7 bases match TRBD1. V was clipped by 10 bases and J by 1 base; unmatched bases: 7. This CDR3 comprises 14 residues. Germline CDR1 and CDR2: SNHLY and FYNNEI. As DNA, the CDR3 is TGTGCCACCCAGGGACAGTCAAGCAATCAGCCCCAGCATTTT. Translation: CATQGQSSNQPQHF.

CDR3 sequence: CASSDPGYYSVVDTIYF. CDR3 nucleotide sequence: TGTGCCAGCAGTGATCCGGGATATTACTCAGTCGTGGACACCATATATTTT. The chain combines TRBV6-1 with TRBJ1-3, with unresolved D. The germline CDR1 and CDR2 sequences are MNHNS and SASEGT. The CDR3 totals 17 residues. Deletions cut 3 bases from V and 8 bases from J, with 23 bases between.

The gene calls are TRBV11-1 and TRBJ1-1; weak D call: TRBD1 (5 bases). Germline CDR1 SGHAT, CDR2 FQDESV (reference sequence). The CDR3 sequence is 14 residues long. V lost 1 base to trimming and J lost 5 bases, with 11 bases between them. Here the CDR3 reads CASSLEQGKTEAFF. As DNA, the CDR3 is TGTGCCAGCAGCTTAGAGCAGGGTAAGACTGAAGCTTTCTTT.

As regards this clone: Other DNA sequences in this sample translate to the same CDR3. This sequence joins TRBV7-2 and TRBJ1-1, with D possibly being TRBD1 (5 bases). Germline V lookup: CDR1 SGHTA, CDR2 FQGNSA. V shed 3 bases and J shed 1 base, with 6 bases lying between them. The CDR3 loop spans 13 amino acids. The CDR3 spells CASSLTENTEAFF. For the CDR3, the DNA is TGTGCCAGCAGCTTGACAGAGAACACTGAAGCTTTCTTT.

This clone occurred a few times. J is TRBJ1-1 and V is TRBV19; 8 bases line up with TRBD1. The junction had 6 bases not matched to a gene; V was cut back by 5 bases and J by 1 base. The length of the CDR3 is 15 residues. Germline assignment: CDR1 LNHDA and CDR2 SQIVND (reference sequence). Written as DNA, the CDR3 is TGTGCCAGTAGTCCCTGGACAGGGCCGAACACTGAAGCTTTCTTT. Translating gives CASSPWTGPNTEAFF. Full variable domain (missing parts from reference TRBV19 and TRBJ1-1): DGGITQSPKYLFRKEGQNVTLSCEQNLNHDAMYWYRQDPGQGLRLIYYSQIVNDFQKGDIAEGYSVSREKKESFPLTVTSAQKNPTAFYLCASSPWTGPNTEAFFGQGTRLTVV.

This chain connects TRBV27 to TRBJ2-7; 10 bases fit TRBD1. V dropped 0 bases and J dropped 5; count of bases not matched to a gene: 7. The CDR3 consists of 16 residues. Germline assignment: CDR1 MNHEY and CDR2 SMNVEV (reference sequence). The CDR3 sequence is CASSLSGGTGVNEQYF. CDR3 bases: TGTGCCAGCAGTTTATCTGGAGGGACAGGGGTTAACGAGCAGTACTTC.